The clone carrying this T cell receptor (beta chain) has just a few counts. These data come from a study of blood T cell repertoires in COVID-19. About the research overall: Samples of COVID-19 (acute and convalescent) were obtained from the United States, Italy and Spain.

Germline lookup yields CDR1 SEHNR and CDR2 FQNEAQ (reference sequence). This CDR3 has 15 residues. Trimming removed 5 bases from V and 4 bases from J, with 17 bases in between. Measured with immunoSEQ multiplex PCR; TCRdb has only the in-frame clones, and not every one. The sample consists of approximately 440,000 clones, 90% of them appearing once. J is TRBJ1-1 and V is TRBV7-9; D may be TRBD1 (5 bases). The origin of this receptor is a young man who had recovered from COVID-19. The sample consisted of PBMCs or T cells enriched from blood (not recorded which). The CDR3 spells CASSPPLRGSTEAFF. The CDR3 DNA reads as TGTGCCAGCAGCCCACCCCTTCGGGGGAGCACTGAAGCTTTCTTT.